This T cell receptor beta chain was observed in a study of shared clonotypes between healthy human individuals. On this clone itself: Its antigen is not identified.

Selected positively for CCR7 and CD45RO-negative, naive CD8 cells excluded terminally differentiated effector memory CD45RA+ cells. Replicate sorted-subset PCRs were loaded with 150 to 250 ng DNA, 30,000 or so T cell genomes. The assay was immunoSEQ multiplex PCR, and TCRdb's table has in-frame clones only and misses some. Of under 2,000,000 clones listed, about 95% are singletons. Germline lookup yields CDR1 SGHDT and CDR2 YYEEEE. The ends were cut back, 0 bases at V and 8 bases at J, with 6 bases in the middle. CDR3 length: 12 residues. Study-wide results and limits: Blood was the sole source, and tissue repertoires probably differ. Naive subsets typically showed greater estimated richness than memory subsets.

The chain uses TRBV5-6 and TRBJ2-1; D remains unclear. Sequencing was carried out using naive CD8+ T cells sorted from blood. This clonotype was obtained from a man aged 18 to 29 in good health. The CDR3 coding sequence is TGTGCCAGCAGCTTGGCTACGTATGAGCAGTTCTTC. It yields the protein CASSLATYEQFF.